Listed below are T cell receptor beta chains from one sample, sequenced in a study of T cells in Graves' hyperthyroidism and ophthalmopathy. TCRdb reanalysed the multiplex PCR reads using MiXCR and keeps one entry per CDR3 protein. Of roughly 330,000 distinct CDR3 sequences listed, roughly 15% are singletons. Sequenced material: blood. All receptors derive from a man aged 25 to 40 with Graves' hyperthyroidism. The CDR3 runs from the conserved cysteine through the conserved F or W. A D gene is named only where the DNA matches it firmly. Clone sizes are given selectively: once, few, many, or a class where the clone is expanded.

clone size | D gene | J gene | V gene | CDR3 protein | CDR3 DNA
many | TRBD2 | TRBJ2-2 | TRBV12-3/TRBV12-4 | CASSLGTSGFTGELFF | TGTGCCAGCAGTTTAGGGACTAGCGGATTCACCGGGGAGCTGTTTTTT
many | TRBD1 | TRBJ1-2 | TRBV30 | CAWSVTGAYGYTF | TGTGCCTGGAGTGTGACAGGGGCATATGGCTACACCTTC
NA | NA | TRBJ2-5 | TRBV5-8 | CASSLAPGTQETQYF | TGTGCCAGCAGCTTGGCCCCGGGAACCCAAGAGACCCAGTACTTC
NA | NA | TRBJ1-2 | TRBV19 | CASSPRDLRDYTF | TGTGCCAGTAGTCCCCGGGACCTTAGGGACTACACCTTC
many | TRBD2 | TRBJ2-5 | TRBV6-1 | CASSEGLAGGPMKTQYF | TGTGCCAGCAGTGAAGGGTTGGCGGGAGGGCCTATGAAGACCCAGTACTTC
many | NA | TRBJ1-5 | TRBV6-1 | CASNQGGGNQPQHF | TGTGCCAGCAACCAGGGTGGAGGCAATCAGCCCCAGCATTTT
many | TRBD2 | TRBJ2-7 | TRBV27 | CASSASGAYEQYF | TGTGCCAGCTCCGCTAGCGGAGCCTACGAGCAGTACTTC
few | NA | TRBJ2-2 | TRBV7-2 | CAGSLVASGELFF | TGTGCCGGCAGCTTAGTCGCGTCCGGGGAGCTGTTTTTT
many | TRBD1 | TRBJ2-1 | TRBV18 | CASSPGQGYNEQFF | TGTGCCAGCTCACCGGGACAGGGGTACAATGAGCAGTTCTTC
many | TRBD2 | TRBJ2-7 | TRBV20-1 | CSAIPITSSGNPSNSYEQYF | TGCAGTGCCATTCCAATTACGTCTAGCGGGAACCCCTCAAACTCCTACGAGCAGTACTTC
many | NA | TRBJ2-7 | TRBV7-3 | CASSLSQRGEQYF | TGTGCCAGCAGCTTAAGTCAGAGGGGCGAGCAGTACTTC
many | NA | TRBJ1-2 | TRBV3-1 | CASSQEGAARANYGYTF | TGTGCCAGCAGCCAAGAAGGAGCGGCCAGGGCGAACTATGGCTACACCTTC
many | NA | TRBJ2-2 | TRBV3-1 | CASSQDLVGELFF | TGTGCCAGCAGCCAAGATCTTGTGGGGGAGCTGTTTTTT
few | NA | TRBJ1-2 | TRBV5-1 | CASSSWDGNYGYTF | TGCGCCAGCAGCAGTTGGGACGGGAACTATGGCTACACCTTC
many | TRBD2 | TRBJ2-1 | TRBV18 | CASSPPASGWDNEQFF | TGTGCCAGCTCACCACCTGCTAGCGGGTGGGACAATGAGCAGTTCTTC
many | NA | TRBJ1-5 | TRBV7-9 | CASSSSGARGNQPQHF | TGTGCCAGCAGCTCTTCGGGGGCTCGGGGCAATCAGCCCCAGCATTTT
few | NA | TRBJ1-2 | TRBV5-1 | CASSLGTLPWEGYTF | TGCGCCAGCAGCTTGGGGACGCTACCTTGGGAAGGCTACACCTTC
many | NA | TRBJ1-4 | TRBV3-1 | CASSPFGGGEKLFF | TGTGCCAGCAGCCCCTTCGGGGGCGGTGAAAAACTGTTTTTT
many | TRBD2 | TRBJ2-3 | TRBV7-3 | CASSVLAGQSTQYF | TGTGCCAGCAGCGTCCTAGCGGGCCAAAGCACGCAGTATTTT
many | TRBD1 | TRBJ2-1 | TRBV20-1 | CSASNPGGNNEQFF | TGCAGTGCTAGTAACCCAGGGGGTAACAATGAGCAGTTCTTC
many | NA | TRBJ2-3 | TRBV2 | CASTFLTDTQYF | TGTGCCAGCACGTTCCTCACAGATACGCAGTATTTT
many | NA | TRBJ2-1 | TRBV12-3/TRBV12-4 | CASSSGTREQFF | TGTGCCAGCAGTTCAGGGACACGAGAGCAGTTCTTC
few | NA | TRBJ2-6 | TRBV27 | CASSSHNKGSGANVLTF | TGTGCCAGCTCTTCTCACAATAAGGGTTCTGGGGCCAACGTCCTGACTTTC
NA | NA | TRBJ1-5 | TRBV6-1 | CASSELGSPEVYQPQHF | TGTGCCAGCAGTGAATTAGGGAGCCCGGAGGTTTATCAGCCCCAGCATTTT
few | NA | TRBJ2-7 | TRBV9 | CASSPTGVTYEQYF | TGTGCCAGCAGCCCCACCGGGGTTACCTACGAGCAGTACTTC
many | NA | TRBJ1-3 | TRBV6-1 | CATGRISGNTIYF | TGTGCCACCGGACGAATCTCTGGAAACACCATATATTTT
many | NA | TRBJ2-1 | TRBV18 | CASSYGVSDADEQFF | TGTGCCAGCTCATACGGGGTAAGCGATGCGGATGAGCAGTTCTTC
few | TRBD1 | TRBJ1-5 | TRBV19 | CASARGQGLEQPQHF | TGTGCCAGCGCGCGGGGACAGGGGCTTGAGCAGCCCCAGCATTTT
many | TRBD2 | TRBJ2-1 | TRBV20-1 | CSARDLAGDYNEQFF | TGCAGTGCTAGAGATCTAGCGGGAGACTACAATGAGCAGTTCTTC
many | TRBD2 | TRBJ2-7 | TRBV7-8 | CASSLGGRGVDEQYF | TGTGCCAGCAGCTTAGGAGGGAGGGGCGTTGACGAGCAGTACTTC
NA | NA | TRBJ1-1 | TRBV20-1 | CSAFQGTNTEAFF | TGCAGTGCCTTTCAGGGGACGAACACTGAAGCTTTCTTT
few | NA | TRBJ2-3 | TRBV5-6 | CASSFDPRGAPDTQYF | TGTGCCAGCAGCTTTGACCCCAGGGGAGCCCCAGATACGCAGTATTTT
few | NA | TRBJ2-2 | TRBV7-3 | CASSPFPTPGELFF | TGTGCCAGCAGCCCCTTCCCCACACCCGGGGAGCTGTTTTTT
many | NA | TRBJ2-2 | TRBV2 | CASSERGSSAGELFF | TGTGCCAGCAGTGAAAGGGGATCTAGCGCCGGGGAGCTGTTTTTT
many | NA | TRBJ1-1 | TRBV27 | CASSPRNLVSEAFF | TGTGCCAGCAGTCCACGAAATCTGGTATCTGAAGCTTTCTTT
few | TRBD1 | TRBJ1-1 | TRBV2 | CASSEAPDREDLSGAFF | TGTGCCAGCAGTGAAGCCCCAGACAGGGAGGATCTCAGCGGAGCTTTCTTT
NA | TRBD2 | TRBJ2-3 | TRBV4-1 | CASSLLAGEGTDTQYF | TGCGCCAGCAGCCTTTTAGCGGGAGAGGGTACAGATACGCAGTATTTT